The T cell receptor beta chain under discussion was sequenced for a study of response to subunit inactivated influenza vaccine. Study results and limitations: Authors suggested few new T cells are recruited by each seasonal influenza vaccination.

This clonotype was seen only a few times. Its specificity is not known. V lost 0 bases to trimming and J lost 8 bases, with 17 bases between them. Germline V CDR1 and CDR2: SGHRS, YFSETQ. The CDR3 contains 15 residues. Via MiXCR, TCRdb re-called the RT-PCR reads, giving one row per CDR3 protein. This table holds some 520,000 distinct CDR3 sequences, 15% to 20% found once. The sequences come from CD4+ T cells sorted from PBMCs, collected less than 30 months after vaccination. The receptor was isolated from a man in his fifties or sixties who received an inactivated influenza vaccine. The chain links TRBV5-1 to TRBJ1-1, with D unclear. The CDR3 reads CASSLVGLSDSEAFF. The CDR3 DNA follows: TGCGCCAGCAGCTTGGTGGGCCTCTCGGATAGCGAAGCTTTCTTT. Filled out from reference TRBV5-1 and TRBJ1-1, the complete variable domain reads KAGVTQTPRYLIKTRGQQVTLSCSPISGHRSVSWYQQTPGQGLQFLFEYFSETQRNKGNFPGRFSGRQFSNSRSEMNVSTLELGDSALYLCASSLVGLSDSEAFFGQGTRLTVV.